This T cell receptor beta chain originates from a study of human T cells and chemical hapten exposure. Overall study: The upper back received 0.01% DPC by patch testing, with results read at 6 days. Enrolled patients were predominantly female and had alopecia areata, totalis or universalis.

Unique molecular identifiers were linked by the library to individual cDNA molecules. MiXCR, run by TCRdb on the RACE reads, gives a single entry per CDR3 protein. The data show 70,000 to 100,000 distinct CDR3 sequences, roughly 7.2% seen once. This clonotype was picked up a small number of times. Time point specified: patch test 1, 2 weeks after DPC sensitization. Stated treatment: therapeutic diphenylcyclopropenone sensitization with weekly scalp DPC. J gave up 5 bases and V 6 bases, and 9 bases lay outside the gene matches. The CDR3 extends over 14 amino acids. CDR1 and CDR2 (germline): SQVTM, ANQGSEA.

This chain links TRBV29-1 with TRBJ2-1; 8 bases agree with TRBD2. The origin of this receptor is a woman aged 30 to 39 with alopecia areata. Some clones in this sample may be carry-over from other donors' samples. The source was whole blood, collected in connection with sensitization to the hapten diphenylcyclopropenone (DPC). In DNA form, the CDR3 reads TGCAGCGTCAAGCGGGAGCCTATTAACAATGAGCAGTTCTTC. Translating it yields CSVKREPINNEQFF.